This passage covers 5 T cell receptor beta chains from one sample sequenced in a study of blood T cells in healthy people across ages (dated by TCRdb to 2013 to 2016). The library was built by means of 5' RACE. For sequencing, an Illumina HiSeq 2500 was employed. A second PCR of about 7 to 12 cycles was run with a J-beta primer mix and a sample-barcoded 5' primer. The public reads were reanalyzed by TCRdb: fastp trimming at Q25, MiXCR alignment, in-frame beta chains only. Every entry covers one CDR3 protein and lists the most common genes and DNA from its rows. The sample records hundreds of thousands of distinct CDR3 sequences, under 25% of which are singletons. The biggest ten clones account for 3.5% to 4% of the sample. The sample consisted of blood. The receptors derive from a man aged 70-80 years in good health.

Many counts were recorded for this clonotype. This chain links TRBV20-1 with TRBJ2-6, with D unclear. The CDR3 runs to 14 residues. Germline CDR1 is DFQATT and CDR2 is SNEGSKA (reference sequence). The V end was cut by 2 bases, the J end by 0 bases, with 5 bases between. The CDR3 reads CSARPGSGANVLTF. CDR3 DNA: TGCAGTGCTAGACCAGGCTCTGGGGCCAACGTCCTGACTTTC.

A note on this clonotype: At one end the junction does not follow the germline gene, possibly because of a read error. The chain is built from TRBV7-7 and TRBJ2-3, with D possibly matching TRBD2 (6 bases). Germline V gene sequence: CDR1 SSHAT, CDR2 FNYEAQ (reference sequence). The CDR3 is made up of 15 amino acids. CDR3 residues: CASSPGTSHTDTQYF. In DNA, the CDR3 is TGTGCTAGCAGCCCCGGGACTTCGCACACAGATACGCAGTATTTT.

J is TRBJ2-3 and V is TRBV3-1; 13 bases line up with TRBD2. The V segment lost 4 bases and the J segment 11 bases; nucleotides outside the gene matches: 18. CDR3 length equals 18 residues. Germline V CDR1 and CDR2: LGHDT, YNNKEL (reference sequence). The CDR3 region is CASSPSGDGLAGVRGQYF. For the CDR3, the DNA is TGTGCCAGCAGCCCAAGCGGAGATGGACTAGCGGGAGTTCGGGGGCAGTATTTT.

This chain connects TRBV5-1 to TRBJ2-6; perhaps TRBD1 as D (6 bases). Between the trimmed V and J ends, which lost 4 bases and 3 bases, there was a span of 14 bases. Germline V lookup: CDR1 SGHRS, CDR2 YFSETQ. The CDR3 is 16 amino acids. The CDR3 region has the DNA TGCGCCAGCAGCGAACAGGGCTCGGTTGGGGCCAACGTCCTGACTTTC. Protein product: CASSEQGSVGANVLTF.

The chain uses TRBV9 and TRBJ2-1; TRBD2 is a possible D gene (5 bases). The J call is doubtful: the DNA matches TRBJ2-7 better. CDR1 and CDR2 (germline): SGDLS, YYNGEE. This CDR3 region has 13 residues. Written as DNA, the CDR3 is TGTGCCAGCAGCGTAGGAGGGTGGGGCGAGCAGTACTTC. This codes for CASSVGGWGEQYF.